Below are 10 T cell receptor beta chains sequenced from a single sample in a study of PD-1 blockade in mismatch repair-deficient tumors. Repertoires were generated with immunoSEQ multiplex PCR, while TCRdb's copy carries only in-frame clones and drops some. This table holds under 150,000 clones, about 90% found once. Sequencing was performed on peripheral blood, taken just over 70 weeks after starting pembrolizumab. The receptors shown here come from an adult with mismatch repair-deficient cancer.

The chain recombines TRBV28 with TRBJ2-3, with 7 bases fitting TRBD2. The V segment lost 5 bases and the J segment 6 bases; nucleotides outside the gene matches: 8. Germline V CDR1 and CDR2: MDHEN, SYDVKM. The CDR3 extends over 14 amino acids. Here the CDR3 reads CASSLQRDWDTQYF. The CDR3 DNA is TGTGCCAGCAGTCTTCAGCGGGATTGGGATACGCAGTATTTT.

This sequence joins TRBV4-1 and TRBJ2-7; D is unclear. Per germline, CDR1 MGHRA and CDR2 YSYEKL. The CDR3 runs 13 residues. Trimming stripped 0 bases from V and 4 bases from J, with 7 bases between. This CDR3 reads CASSQDGPYEQYF. The CDR3 DNA follows: TGCGCCAGCAGCCAAGATGGGCCTTACGAGCAGTACTTC.

This clone has just one count. The chain combines TRBV27 with TRBJ2-1; the D is unclear. Germline V gene lookup returns CDR1 MNHEY and CDR2 SMNVEV (reference sequence). The germline V and J ends were trimmed by 6 bases and 3 bases, with 9 bases remaining between them. The CDR3 loop spans 13 amino acids. The CDR3 DNA reads as TGTGCCAGCAGGTCGACCGGCTACAATGAGCAGTTCTTC. Amino acids: CASRSTGYNEQFF.

This clone was seen only a few times. The chain has TRBV6-6 and TRBJ2-7, with TRBD2 as a possible D gene (5 bases). The CDR3 totals 13 residues. Trimming removed 0 bases at V and 3 bases at J, with 6 bases between. Germline lookup yields CDR1 MNHNY and CDR2 SVGAGI (reference sequence). CDR3 sequence (DNA): TGTGCCAGCAGTTACTCAGAGGGCTACGAGCAGTACTTC. It yields the protein CASSYSEGYEQYF.

The chain employs TRBV4-2 and TRBJ2-3; D unclear. CDR1 is LGHNA and CDR2 is YNFKEQ in the germline V gene. V was trimmed by 4 bases and J by 2 bases, leaving 10 bases between them. This CDR3 contains 14 residues. The CDR3 bases are TGTGCCAGCAGCCTCCACGGGCCCACAGATACGCAGTATTTT. The encoded protein is CASSLHGPTDTQYF.

This clone has only one observation. The chain links TRBV5-1 to TRBJ2-7; D possibly corresponds to TRBD1 (6 bases). The CDR3 contains 15 residues. V was pared by 5 bases and J by 3 bases, with 18 bases between. Germline lookup yields CDR1 SGHRS and CDR2 YFSETQ. In DNA, the CDR3 is TGCGCCAGCAGTTTATCAGAGACAGGTCTCTACGAGCAGTACTTC. This codes for CASSLSETGLYEQYF.

J is TRBJ2-6 and V is TRBV7-8; D remains unclear. V was cut by 1 base and J by 0 bases, with 13 bases left in between. The CDR3 sequence is 18 residues long. Looked up from germline, CDR1 is SGHVS and CDR2 is FQNEAQ. In nucleotides, the CDR3 is TGTGCCAGCAGCTTAGATTTACCGATGAGCTCTGGGGCCAACGTCCTGACTTTC. It translates to CASSLDLPMSSGANVLTF.

The rearrangement joins TRBV13 to TRBJ2-1; the D is unclear. Trimming took off 1 base at V and 6 bases at J, with 13 bases between the two ends. This CDR3 region has 15 residues. CDR1 and CDR2 from the germline V gene are PRHDT and FYEKMQ (reference sequence). CDR3 bases: TGTGCCAGCAGCTTAGTCACGTCTAGTTCCAATGAGCAGTTCTTC. Protein: CASSLVTSSSNEQFF. Full variable domain (missing parts from reference TRBV13 and TRBJ2-1): AAGVIQSPRHLIKEKRETATLKCYPIPRHDTVYWYQQGPGQDPQFLISFYEKMQSDKGSIPDRFSAQQFSDYHSELNMSSLELGDSALYFCASSLVTSSSNEQFFGPGTRLTVL.

The chain joins TRBV27 to TRBJ2-7, with TRBD2 matching over 9 bases. The CDR3 consists of 15 residues. The V and J ends lost 7 bases and 2 bases, in that order; junction bases with no gene match: 9. Germline CDR1 MNHEY, CDR2 SMNVEV (reference sequence). Here the CDR3 DNA reads TGTGCCAGCAAAGACATAGCGGGAGTAACCTACGAGCAGTACTTC. Amino acid sequence: CASKDIAGVTYEQYF.

The chain employs TRBV7-8 and TRBJ1-2, with unresolved D. V lost 0 bases and J lost 6, with 8 bases in between. Germline CDR1 SGHVS, CDR2 FQNEAQ. This CDR3 region has 13 residues. This CDR3 is CASSLARTDGYTF. The CDR3 nucleotides read TGTGCCAGCAGCTTAGCCAGGACGGATGGCTACACCTTC.